These 13 T cell receptor beta chains originate from one sample sequenced in a study of blood T cell repertoires in COVID-19. Repertoires were generated with immunoSEQ multiplex PCR, while TCRdb's copy carries only in-frame clones and drops some. Of fewer than 35,000 clones in the sample, 89% were seen once. Material: peripheral blood. The origin of the receptors is an elderly man with acute or convalescent COVID-19.

The chain couples TRBV3-1 (or the pseudogene TRBV3-2) to TRBJ1-6; 7 nucleotides match TRBD1. The ends lost 5 bases at V and 6 bases at J; junction bases unmatched: 4. Germline lookup yields CDR1 LGHDT and CDR2 YNNKEL (reference sequence). This CDR3 spans 14 amino acids. This CDR3 reads CASSAGTANSPLHF. In DNA form, the CDR3 reads TGTGCCAGCAGCGCCGGGACAGCTAATTCACCCCTCCACTTT.

CDR3 loop: CASSPRVREQYF. For the CDR3, the DNA is TGTGCCAGCAGCCCCAGGGTTCGGGAGCAGTACTTC. The gene calls are TRBV6-6 and TRBJ2-7; maybe TRBD1 (5 bases). The CDR3 loop spans 12 amino acids. Germline loops: CDR1 MNHNY, CDR2 SVGAGI (reference sequence). Trimming left V 6 bases short and J 7 bases short, with 13 bases between.

The genes are TRBV28 and TRBJ2-4, with unresolved D. Trimming stripped 6 bases from V and 3 bases from J, with 15 bases between. CDR3 size: 15 residues. Germline V CDR1 and CDR2: MDHEN, SYDVKM. CDR3 loop: CASSQQYSDKNIQYF. The CDR3 coding sequence is TGTGCCAGCAGCCAACAGTACTCGGACAAAAACATTCAGTACTTC.

This clone has a single count. This rearrangement joins TRBV5-1 to TRBJ1-4; the D is unclear. Trimming shortened V by 1 base and J by 5 bases, and 12 bases separated the two germline ends. The CDR3 has 15 amino acids. Germline V gene lookup returns CDR1 SGHRS and CDR2 YFSETQ. CDR3 residues: CASSLSPPRNEKLFF. The CDR3 region has the DNA TGCGCCAGCAGCTTGAGTCCTCCTAGAAATGAAAAACTGTTTTTT.

The chain carries TRBV14 and TRBJ2-5, with D possibly being TRBD2 (6 bases). Germline values: CDR1 SGHDN, CDR2 FVKESK. This CDR3 spans 15 amino acids. V lost 0 bases and J 3 bases, leaving 11 bases between the germline ends. The CDR3 loop reads CASSQDRDWEETQYF. DNA for the CDR3: TGTGCCAGCAGCCAAGACCGGGACTGGGAAGAGACCCAGTACTTC.

This chain joins TRBV18 and TRBJ2-1; 9 bases are shared with TRBD2. Per the germline V gene, CDR1 is KGHSH and CDR2 is LQKENI. V shed 6 bases, J shed 6 bases, and the junction held 9 bases outside the gene matches. The CDR3 is 15 amino acids. The CDR3 spells CASSQGAGGLNEQFF. Written as DNA, the CDR3 is TGTGCCAGCTCCCAAGGAGCGGGAGGCCTCAATGAGCAGTTCTTC.

The DNA of the CDR3 is TGTGCCAGCAGTTATATGGCACCCGCCTCACCCCTCCACTTT. It is translated as CASSYMAPASPLHF. The V and J genes are TRBV6-2 or TRBV6-3 and TRBJ1-6; D unresolved. This CDR3 has 14 amino acids. V lost 3 bases and J lost 10, with 13 bases in between. Germline lookup yields CDR1 MNHEY and CDR2 SVGEGT.

The chain is built from TRBV6-6 and TRBJ2-1; 8 positions agree with TRBD2. The CDR3 contains 16 residues. The junction had 12 bases not matched to a gene; V was cut back by 4 bases and J by 7 bases. The germline gives CDR1 MNHNY, CDR2 SVGAGI (reference sequence). In DNA, the CDR3 is TGTGCCAGCAGTTTTCGGCGGGAGGCGGGAGCTAATGAGCAGTTCTTC. Its translation: CASSFRREAGANEQFF.

The chain combines TRBV6-5 with TRBJ2-5, with 8 bases lining up with TRBD1. Germline CDR1 and CDR2: MNHEY and SVGAGI. J lost 5 bases, V lost 1 base, and 9 bases had no gene match. This CDR3 region has 16 residues. The CDR3, as DNA: TGTGCCAGCAGTTACTGGGGGGCAGGGGGCAGTGAGACCCAGTACTTC. Translated, it gives CASSYWGAGGSETQYF.

The chain combines TRBV11-2 with TRBJ2-1; a weak D match, TRBD1 (6 bases). The V gene's germline CDR1 is SGHAT and CDR2 FQNNGV. The V gene lost 4 bases and the J gene lost 7 bases, with 17 bases spanning the gap. The CDR3 length is 15 residues. The CDR3 DNA follows: TGTGCCAGCAGCTCCCGACCCGGGACACCTAATGAGCAGTTCTTC. This encodes CASSSRPGTPNEQFF.

V usage is TRBV24-1 and J usage is TRBJ2-2; 11 bases map to TRBD2. Germline V gene lookup returns CDR1 KGHDR and CDR2 SFDVKD. This CDR3 is built from 15 residues. The junction had 2 bases not matched to a gene; V was cut back by 5 bases and J by 4 bases. The CDR3 DNA reads TGTGCCACCAGTGTTGGGACTAGCGGCACCGGGGAGCTGTTTTTT. It translates to CATSVGTSGTGELFF.

V is TRBV24-1 and J is TRBJ1-5; tentative D call: TRBD1 (5 bases). The CDR3 runs 15 residues. Germline CDR1 and CDR2: KGHDR and SFDVKD. V gave up 0 bases and J gave up 2 bases, with 7 bases separating them. This CDR3 reads CATSDLGGGNQPQHF. CDR3 nucleotides: TGTGCCACCAGTGATTTGGGGGGGGGCAATCAGCCCCAGCATTTT.

The chain links TRBV6-5 to TRBJ2-3; 9 nucleotides agree with TRBD2. This CDR3 is 15 amino acids long. Per germline, CDR1 MNHEY and CDR2 SVGAGI. The ends lost 8 bases at V and 0 bases at J; junction bases unmatched: 6. CDR3 in DNA: TGTGCCAGCCCCGCGGGACTAGCAAGCACAGATACGCAGTATTTT. It encodes CASPAGLASTDTQYF.